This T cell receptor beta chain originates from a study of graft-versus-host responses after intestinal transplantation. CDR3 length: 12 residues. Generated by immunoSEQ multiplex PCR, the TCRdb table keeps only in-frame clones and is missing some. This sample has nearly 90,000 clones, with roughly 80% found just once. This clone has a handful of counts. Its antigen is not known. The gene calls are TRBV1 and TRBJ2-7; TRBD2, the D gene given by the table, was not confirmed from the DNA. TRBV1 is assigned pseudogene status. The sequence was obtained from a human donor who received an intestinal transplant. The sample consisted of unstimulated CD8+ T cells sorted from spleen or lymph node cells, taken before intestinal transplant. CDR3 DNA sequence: TGCACCAGCAGCCAAGATAGCTACGAGCAGTACTTC. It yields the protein CTSSQDSYEQYF.